This TCR beta chain was profiled in a study of cytomegalovirus exposure and HLA in healthy donors. Study-wide results and limits: The records held CMV serostatus as the only immune exposure information. When analyzed later, a missense DCLRE1C variant was found to be linked to TCR beta V- and J-gene trimming. Later analysis showed most CMV-associated TCR beta chains appearing HLA-restricted.

V lost 0 bases, J lost 1 base, and 1 base stayed unmatched. The germline CDR1 and CDR2 sequences are SEHNR and FQNEAQ (reference sequence). This CDR3 comprises 15 residues. Primers: 60 Vbeta forward and 13 Jbeta reverse. Profiling relied on immunoSEQ multiplex PCR, and the TCRdb table lists in-frame clones only, not all of them. The profile shows 150,000 or so clones, roughly 78% of them singletons. Nominally healthy donors were sampled, though unrecorded immune exposures were likely. Concerning this clone itself: The antigen remains unidentified.

The V and J genes are TRBV7-9 and TRBJ2-3; 7 bases align to TRBD2. The source is a man aged 18 to 35 in good health and CMV-seropositive. Sequenced sample: PBMCs. The CDR3, as DNA: TGTGCCAGCAGCTTAGCTGCGGGAGGCACAGATACGCAGTATTTT. This encodes CASSLAAGGTDTQYF.